The T cell receptor beta chain under discussion was sequenced for a study of blood T cell repertoires in COVID-19. About the study: The analysed material was cDNA or gDNA that came from T cells, B-cell-depleted T cells, or PBMCs.

The germline V and J ends were trimmed by 0 bases and 7 bases, with 16 bases remaining between them. This CDR3 spans 17 amino acids. Per the germline V gene, CDR1 is SGHTA and CDR2 is FQGTGA. Per the original data handling: Estimation of nucleated cell counts was performed using reference gene primer amplification. Only in-frame clones appear in the TCRdb table, and some are missing; sequencing was by immunoSEQ multiplex PCR. The DNA gave D and trimming, while V, J and clone size come from that table. The sample has some 220,000 clones, 84% seen once. V and J are TRBV7-3 and TRBJ1-6; D gene uncertain. Material for sequencing was peripheral blood. The receptor was isolated from a woman in her 30s who had recovered from COVID-19. The CDR3 sequence is CASSLTGRGGGNSPLHF. DNA of the CDR3: TGTGCCAGCAGCTTAACCGGGAGAGGCGGTGGGAATTCACCCCTCCACTTT.